Sequencing of this T cell receptor beta chain was carried out in a study of blood T cells in healthy people across ages. Total RNA extracted from each sample amounted to at least 5 micrograms. Next came a second PCR, run for about 7 to 12 cycles, which used a sample-barcoded 5' primer along with a J-beta primer mix. TCRdb fed the 5' RACE reads into MiXCR, producing one record per CDR3 protein. This sample has roughly 1.7 million distinct CDR3 sequences; around 36% occur once, and the top ten carry over 9%. The clonotype comes from a woman younger than 45 in good health. Input material: blood.

DNA of the CDR3: TGTGCCTGGAGCCGGGAGAACACTGAAGCTTTCTTT. Translated, it gives CAWSRENTEAFF. This sequence joins TRBV30 and TRBJ1-1, with unresolved D. Looked up from germline, CDR1 is GTSNPN and CDR2 is SVGIG (reference sequence). This CDR3 comprises 12 residues. Trimming removed 3 bases from V and 1 base from J, with 6 bases in between.